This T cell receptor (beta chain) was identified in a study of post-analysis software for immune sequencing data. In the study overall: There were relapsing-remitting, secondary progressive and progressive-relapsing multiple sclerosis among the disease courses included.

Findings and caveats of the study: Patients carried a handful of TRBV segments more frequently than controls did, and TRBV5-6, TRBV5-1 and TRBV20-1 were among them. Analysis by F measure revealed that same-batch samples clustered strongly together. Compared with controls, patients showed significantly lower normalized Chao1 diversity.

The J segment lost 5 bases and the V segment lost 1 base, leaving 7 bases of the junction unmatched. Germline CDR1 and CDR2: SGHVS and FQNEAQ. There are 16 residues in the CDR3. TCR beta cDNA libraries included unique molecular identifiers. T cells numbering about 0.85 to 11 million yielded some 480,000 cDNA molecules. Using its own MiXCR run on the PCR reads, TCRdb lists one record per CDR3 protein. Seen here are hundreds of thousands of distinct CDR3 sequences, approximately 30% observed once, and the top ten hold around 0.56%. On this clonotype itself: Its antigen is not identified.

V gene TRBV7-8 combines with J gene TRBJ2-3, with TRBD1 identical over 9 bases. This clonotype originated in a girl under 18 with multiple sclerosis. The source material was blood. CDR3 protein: CASSLVMTGGEDTQYF. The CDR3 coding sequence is TGTGCCAGCAGCTTAGTGATGACAGGGGGGGAAGATACGCAGTATTTT.